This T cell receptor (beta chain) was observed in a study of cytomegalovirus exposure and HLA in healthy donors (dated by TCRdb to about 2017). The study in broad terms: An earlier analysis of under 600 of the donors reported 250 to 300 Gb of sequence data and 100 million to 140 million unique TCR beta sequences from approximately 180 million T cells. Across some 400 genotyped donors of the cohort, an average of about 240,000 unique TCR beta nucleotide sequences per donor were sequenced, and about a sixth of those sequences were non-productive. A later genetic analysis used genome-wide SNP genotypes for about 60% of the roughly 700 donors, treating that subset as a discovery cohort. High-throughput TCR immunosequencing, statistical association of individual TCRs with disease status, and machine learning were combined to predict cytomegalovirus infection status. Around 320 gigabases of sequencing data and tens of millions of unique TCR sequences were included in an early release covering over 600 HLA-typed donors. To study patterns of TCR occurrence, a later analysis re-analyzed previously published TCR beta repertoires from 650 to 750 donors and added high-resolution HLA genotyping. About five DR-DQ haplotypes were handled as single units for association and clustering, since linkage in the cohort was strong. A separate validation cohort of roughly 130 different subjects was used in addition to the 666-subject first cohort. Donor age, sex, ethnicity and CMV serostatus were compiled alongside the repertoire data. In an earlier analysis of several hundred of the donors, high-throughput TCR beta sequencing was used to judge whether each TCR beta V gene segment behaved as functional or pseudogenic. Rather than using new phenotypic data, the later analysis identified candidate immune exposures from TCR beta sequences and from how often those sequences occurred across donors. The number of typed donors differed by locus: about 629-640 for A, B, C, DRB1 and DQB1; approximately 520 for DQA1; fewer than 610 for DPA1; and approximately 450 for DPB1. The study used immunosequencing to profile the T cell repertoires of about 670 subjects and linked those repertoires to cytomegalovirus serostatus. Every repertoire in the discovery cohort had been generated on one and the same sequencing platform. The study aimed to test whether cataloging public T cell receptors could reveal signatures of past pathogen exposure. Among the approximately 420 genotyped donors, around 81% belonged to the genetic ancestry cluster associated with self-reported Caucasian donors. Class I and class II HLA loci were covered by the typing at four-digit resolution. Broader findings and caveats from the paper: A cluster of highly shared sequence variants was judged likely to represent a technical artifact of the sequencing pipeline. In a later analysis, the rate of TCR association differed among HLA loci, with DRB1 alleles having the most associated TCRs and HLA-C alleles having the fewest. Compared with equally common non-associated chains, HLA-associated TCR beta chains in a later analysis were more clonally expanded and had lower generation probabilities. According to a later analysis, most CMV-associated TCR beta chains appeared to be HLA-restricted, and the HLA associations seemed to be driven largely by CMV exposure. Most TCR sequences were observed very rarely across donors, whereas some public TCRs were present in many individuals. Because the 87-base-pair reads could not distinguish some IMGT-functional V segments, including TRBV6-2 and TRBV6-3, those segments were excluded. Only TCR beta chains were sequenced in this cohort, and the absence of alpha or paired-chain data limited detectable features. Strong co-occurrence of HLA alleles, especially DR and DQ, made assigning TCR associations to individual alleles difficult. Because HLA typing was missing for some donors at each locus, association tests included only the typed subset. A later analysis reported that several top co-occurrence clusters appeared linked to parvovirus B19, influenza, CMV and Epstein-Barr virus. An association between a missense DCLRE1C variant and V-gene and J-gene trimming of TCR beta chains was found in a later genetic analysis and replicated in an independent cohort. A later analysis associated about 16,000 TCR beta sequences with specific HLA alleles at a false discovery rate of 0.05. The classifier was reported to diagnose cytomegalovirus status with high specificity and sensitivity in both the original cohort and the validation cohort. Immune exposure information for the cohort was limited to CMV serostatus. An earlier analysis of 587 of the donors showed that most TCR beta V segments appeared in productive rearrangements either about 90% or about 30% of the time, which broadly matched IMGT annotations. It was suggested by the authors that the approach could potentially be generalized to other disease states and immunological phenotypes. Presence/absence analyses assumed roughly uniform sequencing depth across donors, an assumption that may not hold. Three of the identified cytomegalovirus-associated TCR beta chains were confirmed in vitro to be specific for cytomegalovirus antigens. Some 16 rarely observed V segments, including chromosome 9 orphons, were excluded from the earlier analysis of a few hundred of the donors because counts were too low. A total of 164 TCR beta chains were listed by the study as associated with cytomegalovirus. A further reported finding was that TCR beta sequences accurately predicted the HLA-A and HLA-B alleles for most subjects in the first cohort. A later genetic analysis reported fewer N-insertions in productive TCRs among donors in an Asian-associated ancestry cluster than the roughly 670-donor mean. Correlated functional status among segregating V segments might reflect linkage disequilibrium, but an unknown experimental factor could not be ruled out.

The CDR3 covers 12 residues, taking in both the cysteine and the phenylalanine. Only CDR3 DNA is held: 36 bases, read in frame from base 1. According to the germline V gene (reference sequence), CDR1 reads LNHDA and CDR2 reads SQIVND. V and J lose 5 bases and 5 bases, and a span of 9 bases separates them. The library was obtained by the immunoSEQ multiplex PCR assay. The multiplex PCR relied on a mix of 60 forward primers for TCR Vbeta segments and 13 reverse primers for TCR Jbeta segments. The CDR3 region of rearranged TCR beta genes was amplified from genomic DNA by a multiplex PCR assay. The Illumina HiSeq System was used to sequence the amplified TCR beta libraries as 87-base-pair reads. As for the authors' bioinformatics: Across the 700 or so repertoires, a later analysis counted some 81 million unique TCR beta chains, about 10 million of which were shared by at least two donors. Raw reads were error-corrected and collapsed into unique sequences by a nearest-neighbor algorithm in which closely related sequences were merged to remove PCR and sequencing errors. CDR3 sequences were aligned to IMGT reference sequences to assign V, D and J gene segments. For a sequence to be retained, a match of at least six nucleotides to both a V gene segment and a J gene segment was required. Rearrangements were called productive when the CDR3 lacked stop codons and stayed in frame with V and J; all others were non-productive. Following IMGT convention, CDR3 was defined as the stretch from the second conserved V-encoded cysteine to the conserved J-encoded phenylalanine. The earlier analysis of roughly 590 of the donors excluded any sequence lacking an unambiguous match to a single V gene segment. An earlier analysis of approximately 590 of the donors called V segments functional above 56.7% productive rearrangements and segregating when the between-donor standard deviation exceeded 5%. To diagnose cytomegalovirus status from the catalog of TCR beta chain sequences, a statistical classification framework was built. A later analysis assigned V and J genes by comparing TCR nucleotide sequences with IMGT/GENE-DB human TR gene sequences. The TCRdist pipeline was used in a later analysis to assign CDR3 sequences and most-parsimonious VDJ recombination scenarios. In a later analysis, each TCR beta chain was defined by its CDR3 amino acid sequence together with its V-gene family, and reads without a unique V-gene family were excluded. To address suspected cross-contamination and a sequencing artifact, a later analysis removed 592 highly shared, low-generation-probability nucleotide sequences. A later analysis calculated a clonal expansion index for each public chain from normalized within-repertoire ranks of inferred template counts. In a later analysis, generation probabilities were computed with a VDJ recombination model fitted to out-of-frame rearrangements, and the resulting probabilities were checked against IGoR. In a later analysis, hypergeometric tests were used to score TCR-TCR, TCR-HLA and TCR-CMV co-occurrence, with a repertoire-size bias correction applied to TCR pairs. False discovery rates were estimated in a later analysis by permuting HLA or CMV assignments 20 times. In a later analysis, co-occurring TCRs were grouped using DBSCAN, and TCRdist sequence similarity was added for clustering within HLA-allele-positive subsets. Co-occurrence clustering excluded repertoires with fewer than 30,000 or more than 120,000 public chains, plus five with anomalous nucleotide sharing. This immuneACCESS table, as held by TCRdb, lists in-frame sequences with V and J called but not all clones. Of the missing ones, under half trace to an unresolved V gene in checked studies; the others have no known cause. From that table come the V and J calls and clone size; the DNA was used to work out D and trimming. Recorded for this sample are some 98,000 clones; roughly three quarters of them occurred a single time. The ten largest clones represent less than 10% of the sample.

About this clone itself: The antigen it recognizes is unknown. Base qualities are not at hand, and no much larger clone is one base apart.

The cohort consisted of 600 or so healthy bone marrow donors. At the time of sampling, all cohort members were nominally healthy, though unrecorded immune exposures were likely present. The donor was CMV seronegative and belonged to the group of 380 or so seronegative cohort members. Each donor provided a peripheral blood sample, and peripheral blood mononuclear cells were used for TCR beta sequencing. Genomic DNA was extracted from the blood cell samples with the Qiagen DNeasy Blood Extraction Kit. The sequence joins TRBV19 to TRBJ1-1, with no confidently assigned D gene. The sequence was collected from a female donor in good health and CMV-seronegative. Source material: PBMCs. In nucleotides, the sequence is TGTGCCAGTAGTGTGGAGGTGACTGAAGCTTTCTTT. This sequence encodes CASSVEVTEAFF.